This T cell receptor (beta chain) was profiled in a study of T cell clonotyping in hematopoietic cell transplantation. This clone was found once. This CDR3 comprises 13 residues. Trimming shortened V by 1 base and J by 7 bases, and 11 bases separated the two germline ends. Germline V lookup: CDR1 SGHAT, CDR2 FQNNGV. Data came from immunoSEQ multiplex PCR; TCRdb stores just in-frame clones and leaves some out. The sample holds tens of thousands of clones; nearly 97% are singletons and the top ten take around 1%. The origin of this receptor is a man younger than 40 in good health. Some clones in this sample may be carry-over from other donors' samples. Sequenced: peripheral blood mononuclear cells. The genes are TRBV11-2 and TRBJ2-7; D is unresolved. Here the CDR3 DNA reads TGTGCCAGCAGCTTAGTCGGGTCTGGAGAGCAGTACTTC. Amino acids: CASSLVGSGEQYF.